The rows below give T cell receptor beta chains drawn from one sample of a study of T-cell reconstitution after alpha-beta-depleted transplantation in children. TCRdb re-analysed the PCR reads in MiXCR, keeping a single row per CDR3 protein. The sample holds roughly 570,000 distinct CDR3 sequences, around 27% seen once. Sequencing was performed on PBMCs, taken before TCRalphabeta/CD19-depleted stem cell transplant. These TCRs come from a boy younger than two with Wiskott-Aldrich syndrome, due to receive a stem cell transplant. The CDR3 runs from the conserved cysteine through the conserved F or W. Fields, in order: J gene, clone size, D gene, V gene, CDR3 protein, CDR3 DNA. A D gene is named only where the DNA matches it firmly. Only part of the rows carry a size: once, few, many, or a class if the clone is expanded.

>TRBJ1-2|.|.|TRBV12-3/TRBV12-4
CASSFGLGSGYTF
TGTGCCAGCAGTTTTGGGCTGGGGAGCGGCTACACCTTC
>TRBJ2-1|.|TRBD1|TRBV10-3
CAISQQGPYNEQFF
TGTGCCATCAGTCAACAGGGGCCCTACAATGAGCAGTTCTTC
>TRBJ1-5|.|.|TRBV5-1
CASSSDGQAHQPQHF
TGCGCCAGCAGCTCCGACGGCCAGGCTCATCAGCCCCAGCATTTT
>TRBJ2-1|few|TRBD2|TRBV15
CATSSPLAGVNEQFF
TGTGCCACCAGCAGTCCACTAGCGGGAGTCAATGAGCAGTTCTTC
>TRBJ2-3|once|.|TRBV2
CASLLRGTDTQYF
TGTGCCAGCTTACTAAGGGGCACAGATACGCAGTATTTT
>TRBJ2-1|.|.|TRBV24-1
CATSAKPTNNEQFF
TGTGCCACCAGTGCTAAACCGACAAACAATGAGCAGTTCTTC
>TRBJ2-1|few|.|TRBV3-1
CASSPGEPGFSEQFF
TGTGCCAGCAGCCCCGGTGAGCCGGGGTTCAGTGAGCAGTTCTTC
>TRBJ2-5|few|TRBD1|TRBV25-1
CASSPTGQGWEETQYF
TGTGCCAGCAGTCCAACGGGACAGGGCTGGGAGGAGACCCAGTACTTC
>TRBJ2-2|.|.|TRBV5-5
CASSLVLVPGELFF
TGTGCCAGCAGTTTGGTTTTGGTTCCCGGGGAGCTGTTTTTT
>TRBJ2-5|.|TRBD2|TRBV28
CASQRENVETQYF
TGTGCCAGCCAGCGGGAGAATGTAGAGACCCAGTACTTC
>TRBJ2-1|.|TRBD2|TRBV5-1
CASSLAQGLAGGPFYNEQFF
TGCGCCAGCAGCTTGGCGCAGGGACTAGCGGGAGGGCCTTTCTACAATGAGCAGTTCTTC
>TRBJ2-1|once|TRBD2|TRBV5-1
CASRTRLAGENEQFF
TGCGCCAGCCGAACTAGACTAGCGGGAGAGAATGAGCAGTTCTTC
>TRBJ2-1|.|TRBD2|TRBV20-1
CSAPGTRPLYNEQFF
TGCAGTGCTCCCGGGACTAGGCCCCTTTACAATGAGCAGTTCTTC
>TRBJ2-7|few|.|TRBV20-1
CSASRAGGHEQYF
TGCAGTGCCTCAAGGGCGGGTGGACACGAGCAGTACTTC
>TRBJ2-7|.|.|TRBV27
CASSLRRGQAYEQYF
TGTGCCAGCAGTTTAAGACGTGGGCAAGCCTACGAGCAGTACTTC
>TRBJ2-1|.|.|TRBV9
CASSVGSTYNEQFF
TGTGCCAGCAGCGTAGGGTCCACCTACAATGAGCAGTTCTTC
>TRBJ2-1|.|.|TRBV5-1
CASSLVRSVEQFF
TGCGCCAGCAGCTTGGTAAGGTCGGTCGAGCAGTTCTTC
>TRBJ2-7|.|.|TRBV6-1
CASRRGGSYEQYF
TGTGCCAGCAGGAGGGGCGGCTCATACGAGCAGTACTTC
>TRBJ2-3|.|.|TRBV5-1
CASSSIMGFEDTQYF
TGCGCCAGCAGCTCGATAATGGGTTTTGAGGATACGCAGTATTTT
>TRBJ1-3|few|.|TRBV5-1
CASSSGTTSGNTIYF
TGCGCCAGCAGTTCCGGGACAACCTCTGGAAACACCATATATTTT
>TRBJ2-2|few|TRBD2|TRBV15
CATSTGLTTGELFF
TGTGCCACCAGCACGGGACTAACCACCGGGGAGCTGTTTTTT
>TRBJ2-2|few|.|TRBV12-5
CASGLGFSGELFF
TGTGCTAGTGGTTTGGGATTTAGCGGGGAGCTGTTTTTT
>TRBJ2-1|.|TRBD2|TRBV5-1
CASSLSQAGDEQFF
TGCGCCAGCAGCTTGTCTCAAGCGGGAGACGAGCAGTTCTTC
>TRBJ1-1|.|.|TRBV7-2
CASSARTEAFF
TGTGCCAGCAGCGCCCGGACTGAAGCTTTCTTT
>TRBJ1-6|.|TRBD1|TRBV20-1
CSAVTGGGGYNSPLHF
TGCAGTGCCGTAACTGGAGGGGGCGGGTATAATTCACCCCTCCACTTT
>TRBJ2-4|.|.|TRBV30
CAWAGTADQYF
TGTGCCTGGGCAGGGACCGCGGACCAGTACTTC
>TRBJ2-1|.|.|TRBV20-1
CSARDSLIEQFF
TGCAGTGCTAGAGATTCACTGATTGAGCAGTTCTTC
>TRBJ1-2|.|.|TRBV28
CASSLFQWSYGYTF
TGTGCCAGCAGTTTATTCCAGTGGTCCTATGGCTACACCTTC